This T cell receptor beta chain was observed in a study of blood T cell repertoires in COVID-19. Generated by immunoSEQ multiplex PCR, the TCRdb table keeps only in-frame clones and is missing some. The table includes under 300,000 clones, approximately 90% detected once. Germline CDR1 reads SEHNR; CDR2 reads FQNEAQ (reference sequence). This CDR3 contains 16 residues. Trimming left V 2 bases short and J 3 bases short, with 14 bases between. V and J are TRBV7-9 and TRBJ2-1; no clear D gene. This clonotype was sampled from a young woman who had recovered from COVID-19. Sequencing was performed on PBMCs or T cells enriched from blood (not recorded which). CDR3 region: CASSLMMAGVYNEQFF. In DNA form, the CDR3 reads TGTGCCAGCAGCTTAATGATGGCTGGAGTCTACAATGAGCAGTTCTTC. The full variable domain, in which reference TRBV7-9 and TRBJ2-1 provide the parts outside the CDR3, is DTGVSQNPRHKITKRGQNVTFRCDPISEHNRLYWYRQTLGQGPEFLTYFQNEAQLEKSRLLSDRFSAERPKGSFSTLEIQRTEQGDSAMYLCASSLMMAGVYNEQFFGPGTRLTVL.